This T cell receptor (beta chain) was recovered during a study of tissue T cells after allogeneic stem cell transplantation. CDR1 is NNHNN and CDR2 is SYGAGS in the germline V gene (reference sequence). J lost 0 bases, V lost 2 bases, and 6 bases had no gene match. This CDR3 comprises 16 residues. A remark on this clone: The target antigen is unknown. The germline and genes are mouse ones. The CDR3 end is not reached by the read, which stops 1 residue before it; the germline J gene fills it in.

General study results and limits: Which tissue TCRs were alloreactive or antigen-specific was not determined. Some clones might be persisting host cells. Across patients, clones rarely overlapped, yet motif clusters were shared tissue-specifically. TCR repertoires tracked anatomic similarity, regardless of disease or transplant status.

TCRbeta CDR3 was sequenced at survey depth with template counts. Profiled with immunoSEQ multiplex PCR; TCRdb holds only in-frame clones, not every one. The data contain nearly 50,000 clones, roughly 73% of them seen just once; the ten biggest clones take up roughly 0.7%. The source material was sorted cells pooled from one or two spleens. This TCR was recovered from a pool of C57BL/6 mice in good health. This sequence joins TRBV13-2 and TRBJ2-7; 9 nucleotides match TRBD2. The sequenced part of the CDR3 DNA is TGTGCCAGCGGTGACCCGACTGGGGGAAGCTCCTATGAACAGTAC. This sequence encodes CASGDPTGGSSYEQY. The entire CDR3 reads CASGDPTGGSSYEQYF.